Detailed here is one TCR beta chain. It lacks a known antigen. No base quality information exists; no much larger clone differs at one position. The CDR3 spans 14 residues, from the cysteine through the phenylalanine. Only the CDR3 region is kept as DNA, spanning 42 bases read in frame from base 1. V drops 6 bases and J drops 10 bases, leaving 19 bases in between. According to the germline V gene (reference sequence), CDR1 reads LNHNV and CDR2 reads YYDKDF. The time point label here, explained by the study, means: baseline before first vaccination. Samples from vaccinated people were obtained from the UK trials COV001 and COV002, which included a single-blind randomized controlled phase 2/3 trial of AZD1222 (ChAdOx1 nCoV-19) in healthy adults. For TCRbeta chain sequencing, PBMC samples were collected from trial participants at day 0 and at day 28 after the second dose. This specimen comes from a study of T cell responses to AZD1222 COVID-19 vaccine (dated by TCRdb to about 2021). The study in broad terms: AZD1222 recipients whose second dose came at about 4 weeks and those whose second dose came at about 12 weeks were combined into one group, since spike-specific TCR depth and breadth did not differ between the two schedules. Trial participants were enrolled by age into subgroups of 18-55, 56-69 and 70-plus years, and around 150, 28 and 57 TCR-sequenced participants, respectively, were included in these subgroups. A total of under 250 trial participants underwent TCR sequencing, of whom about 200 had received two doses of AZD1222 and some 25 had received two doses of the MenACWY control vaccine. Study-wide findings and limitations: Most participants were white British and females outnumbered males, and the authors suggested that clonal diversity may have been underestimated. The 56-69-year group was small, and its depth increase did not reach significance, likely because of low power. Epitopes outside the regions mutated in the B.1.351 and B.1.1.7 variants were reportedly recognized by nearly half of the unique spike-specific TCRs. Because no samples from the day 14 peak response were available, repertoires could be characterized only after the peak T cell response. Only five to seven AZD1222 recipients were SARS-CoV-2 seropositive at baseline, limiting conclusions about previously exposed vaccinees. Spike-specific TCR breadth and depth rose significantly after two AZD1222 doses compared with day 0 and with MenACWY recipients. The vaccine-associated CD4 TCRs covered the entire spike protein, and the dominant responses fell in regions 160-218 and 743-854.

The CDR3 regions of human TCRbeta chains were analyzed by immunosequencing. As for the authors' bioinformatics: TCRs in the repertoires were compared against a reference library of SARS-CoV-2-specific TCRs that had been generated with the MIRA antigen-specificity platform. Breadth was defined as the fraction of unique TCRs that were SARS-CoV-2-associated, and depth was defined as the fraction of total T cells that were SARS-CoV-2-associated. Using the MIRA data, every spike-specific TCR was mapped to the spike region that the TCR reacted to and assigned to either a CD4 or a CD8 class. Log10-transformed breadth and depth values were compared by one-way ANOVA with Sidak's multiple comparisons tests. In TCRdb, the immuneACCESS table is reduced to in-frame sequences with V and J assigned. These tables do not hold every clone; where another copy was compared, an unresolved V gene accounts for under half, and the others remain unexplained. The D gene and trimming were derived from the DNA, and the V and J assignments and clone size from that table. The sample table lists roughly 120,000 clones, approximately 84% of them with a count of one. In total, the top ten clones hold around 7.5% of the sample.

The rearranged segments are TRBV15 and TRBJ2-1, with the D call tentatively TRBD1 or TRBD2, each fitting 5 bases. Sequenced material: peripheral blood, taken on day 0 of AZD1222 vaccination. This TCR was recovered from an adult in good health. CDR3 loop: CATRRGSQTGEQFF. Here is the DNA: TGTGCCACCAGGAGGGGTAGTCAGACGGGGGAGCAGTTCTTC.